This entry lists 25 T cell receptor beta chains sequenced from one sample in a study of blood T cell repertoires in COVID-19. Generated by immunoSEQ multiplex PCR, the TCRdb table keeps only in-frame clones and is missing some. The sample records about 200,000 clones, about 94% being singletons. Sequencing input: peripheral blood. Receptors originate from a man in his 60s with COVID-19, enrolled during active disease.

The chain links TRBV21-1 to TRBJ2-7; the table's D gene call, TRBD2, was not cross checked with the DNA. TRBV21-1 is deemed a pseudogene. There are 19 residues in the CDR3. The CDR3 loop is CASSKEVGRGQVAVYEQYF. CDR3 sequence (DNA): TGTGCCAGCAGCAAGGAGGTTGGGCGGGGCCAGGTAGCGGTGTACGAGCAGTACTTC.

This clone was seen a few times. The V and J genes are TRBV28 and TRBJ1-2; the match to TRBD1 covers 8 bases. Germline lookup yields CDR1 MDHEN and CDR2 SYDVKM. This CDR3 region has 12 residues. With V trimmed by 10 bases and J by 5 bases, 6 bases remained unmatched. The CDR3 loop reads CATTGGVYGYTF. The CDR3 coding sequence is TGTGCCACCACAGGGGGAGTGTATGGCTACACCTTC.

This sequence joins TRBV10-2 and TRBJ1-1; TRBD1 aligns across 8 bases. Germline assignment: CDR1 WSHSY and CDR2 SAAADI. The CDR3 is made up of 14 amino acids. V was clipped by 2 bases and J by 5 bases; unmatched bases: 4. The CDR3 region has the DNA TGCGCCAGCAGTGAGAGCAGGGGGCGAACTGAAGCTTTCTTT. This encodes CASSESRGRTEAFF.

The chain links TRBV12-3 or TRBV12-4 to TRBJ1-2; D gene unclear. The CDR3 consists of 13 residues. The V end lost 9 bases, the J end lost 2 bases, and 13 bases lay between the germline ends. The CDR3 protein is CASLVALNYGYTF. As DNA, the CDR3 is TGTGCCAGTCTCGTAGCCTTAAACTATGGCTACACCTTC.

The chain is built from TRBV3-1 (or the pseudogene TRBV3-2) and TRBJ1-2; possible D gene TRBD1, 6 bases. This CDR3 has 16 amino acids. Germline V gene sequence: CDR1 LGHDT, CDR2 YNNKEL (reference sequence). V was trimmed by 3 bases and J by 2 bases, leaving 16 bases between them. The DNA for the CDR3 is TGTGCCAGCAGCCATTACTCCGGGACAACAAACTATGGCTACACCTTC. As protein: CASSHYSGTTNYGYTF.

V is TRBV30 and J is TRBJ2-7, with 9 bases identical to TRBD1. J gave up 2 bases and V 0 bases, and 5 bases lay outside the gene matches. The CDR3 runs 15 residues. Germline V gene lookup returns CDR1 GTSNPN and CDR2 SVGIG (reference sequence). The CDR3 region is CAWSVAQGAAYEQYF. CDR3 nucleotides: TGTGCCTGGAGTGTAGCACAGGGGGCAGCCTACGAGCAGTACTTC.

Concerning this clone: Other DNA sequences of this sample code for an identical CDR3. The rearrangement uses TRBV30 and TRBJ1-2; possible D gene TRBD1, 6 bases. Germline CDR1 GTSNPN, CDR2 SVGIG (reference sequence). The CDR3 is made up of 12 amino acids. V lost 0 bases and J lost 8, with 10 bases in between. DNA for the CDR3: TGTGCCTGGAGTGTAGGGGGGGGAGGCTACACCTTC. It encodes CAWSVGGGGYTF.

Points on this clone: One end of the junction does not line up with germline, which may come from a read error. The V and J genes are TRBV28 and TRBJ2-7; 12 nucleotides align to TRBD2. The V gene's germline CDR1 is MDHEN and CDR2 SYDVKM. This CDR3 comprises 14 residues. The CDR3 here is CASSTRLAGGSGNF. The CDR3 DNA is TGTGCCAGCAGTACGAGGCTAGCGGGAGGGTCGGGGAACTTC.

The chain has TRBV6-2 or TRBV6-3 and TRBJ1-2; D uncertain. The CDR3 contains 13 residues. V was trimmed by 4 bases and J by 4 bases, leaving 10 bases between them. CDR1 is MNHEY and CDR2 is SVGEGT in the germline V gene. The chain's CDR3 is CASSLTEGYGYTF. DNA for the CDR3: TGTGCCAGCAGTTTGACTGAAGGCTATGGCTACACCTTC.

The chain employs TRBV4-1 and TRBJ2-3, with 8 bases fitting TRBD1. Germline values: CDR1 MGHRA, CDR2 YSYEKL. The CDR3 length is 15 residues. V shed 4 bases and J 0 bases; nucleotides not matched to a gene: 3. CDR3 amino acids: CASSLRTGSTDTQYF. The CDR3 DNA is TGCGCCAGCAGCCTCAGGACAGGGAGCACAGATACGCAGTATTTT.

The CDR3 DNA reads TGCGCCAGCAGCCCGCGGGGGGGCGGAAGTAGCACAGATACGCAGTATTTT. The encoded protein is CASSPRGGGSSTDTQYF. The chain carries TRBV5-1 and TRBJ2-3; 9 nucleotides line up with TRBD2. With V trimmed by 4 bases and J by 0 bases, 9 bases remained unmatched. The CDR3 extends over 17 amino acids. The V gene's germline CDR1 is SGHRS and CDR2 YFSETQ.

This chain connects TRBV6-1 to TRBJ2-2; D gene ambiguous. The CDR3 runs 16 residues. Germline CDR1 and CDR2: MNHNS and SASEGT. V gave up 0 bases and J gave up 0 bases, with 8 bases separating them. CDR3 sequence (DNA): TGTGCCAGCAGTGAAGCGATAGCAACGAACACCGGGGAGCTGTTTTTT. Amino acids: CASSEAIATNTGELFF.

The rearrangement joins TRBV24-1 to TRBJ2-1; D gene uncertain. Between the trimmed V and J ends, which lost 6 bases and 6 bases, there was a span of 17 bases. This CDR3 contains 15 residues. Looked up from germline, CDR1 is KGHDR and CDR2 is SFDVKD. CDR3 amino acids: CATSSFRSGGNEQFF. CDR3 bases: TGTGCCACCAGTAGTTTCCGGTCCGGCGGCAATGAGCAGTTCTTC.

The rearrangement uses TRBV7-8 and TRBJ1-2; TRBD1 might be the D (6 bases). Per germline, CDR1 SGHVS and CDR2 FQNEAQ. Trimming pared 5 bases from V and 0 bases from J, leaving 16 bases between. This CDR3 region has 16 residues. The CDR3 DNA is TGTGCCAGCAGCGTAGACAGGCCCTTAACTAACTATGGCTACACCTTC. Protein: CASSVDRPLTNYGYTF.

This clone came up once. V usage is TRBV13 and J usage is TRBJ2-7, with 7 bases identical to TRBD2. The CDR3 consists of 16 residues. The germline V gene encodes CDR1 PRHDT and CDR2 FYEKMQ (reference sequence). V shed 5 bases and J 1 base; nucleotides not matched to a gene: 11. This chain's CDR3 is CASSNSVQRGSYEQYF. The CDR3, as DNA: TGTGCCAGCAGCAATAGTGTCCAGCGGGGTTCCTACGAGCAGTACTTC.

This chain joins TRBV29-1 and TRBJ1-1; perhaps TRBD1 as D (6 bases). The CDR3 spans 13 residues. Germline V gives CDR1 SQVTM, CDR2 ANQGSEA. The germline V and J ends were trimmed by 4 bases and 1 base, with 10 bases remaining between them. CDR3 DNA sequence: TGCAGCGTTGCGCCGACAGGGAACACTGAAGCTTTCTTT. Protein sequence: CSVAPTGNTEAFF.

The chain carries TRBV6-5 and TRBJ2-1; TRBD2 matches at 8 bases. This CDR3 contains 16 residues. Germline V lookup: CDR1 MNHEY, CDR2 SVGAGI. J was trimmed by 4 bases and V by 1 base; bases with no gene match: 6. This chain's CDR3 is CASSYLSGSRYNEQFF. CDR3 DNA: TGTGCCAGCAGTTACTTGAGCGGGAGCCGGTACAATGAGCAGTTCTTC.

V and J are TRBV14 and TRBJ1-3, with TRBD1 as a possible D gene (5 bases). CDR3 length: 14 residues. The V gene lost 4 bases and the J gene lost 1 base, with 8 bases spanning the gap. In germline, CDR1 is SGHDN, CDR2 FVKESK. The CDR3 spells CASSPGESGNTIYF. The CDR3, as DNA: TGTGCCAGCAGCCCGGGGGAATCTGGAAACACCATATATTTT. Using reference TRBV14 and TRBJ1-3 for the parts outside the CDR3, the full variable domain is EAGVTQFPSHSVIEKGQTVTLRCDPISGHDNLYWYRRVMGKEIKFLLHFVKESKQDESGMPNNRFLAERTGGTYSTLKVQPAELEDSGVYFCASSPGESGNTIYFGEGSWLTVV.

The chain is built from TRBV11-1 and TRBJ2-7; 11 nucleotides agree with TRBD1. CDR3 length: 16 amino acids. Germline V lookup: CDR1 SGHAT, CDR2 FQDESV (reference sequence). V lost 8 bases, J lost 3 bases, and 12 bases stayed unmatched. The CDR3 spells CASRENAGTGGYEQYF. The CDR3 bases are TGTGCCAGCCGAGAAAATGCCGGGACAGGGGGCTACGAGCAGTACTTC.

The V gene is TRBV21-1, the J gene TRBJ1-1; TRBD1, the D gene given by the table, was not confirmed from the DNA. TRBV21-1 is deemed a pseudogene. The CDR3 sequence is 17 residues long. The CDR3 protein is CASSTRPGQGGDTEAFF. In DNA, the CDR3 is TGTGCCAGCAGCACCCGACCGGGACAGGGAGGAGATACTGAAGCTTTCTTT.

The rearrangement uses TRBV3-1 (or the pseudogene TRBV3-2) and TRBJ2-7; D gene unclear. The CDR3 contains 11 residues. Looked up from germline, CDR1 is LGHDT and CDR2 is YNNKEL (reference sequence). The germline V and J ends were trimmed by 1 base and 4 bases, with 2 bases remaining between them. In DNA, the CDR3 is TGTGCCAGCAGCCAAGTATACGAGCAGTACTTC. Translating it yields CASSQVYEQYF.

The chain combines TRBV4-1 with TRBJ2-3; TRBD1 might be the D (5 bases). Between the trimmed V and J ends, which lost 1 base and 1 base, there was a span of 12 bases. This CDR3 has 16 amino acids. Per germline, CDR1 MGHRA and CDR2 YSYEKL. In nucleotides, the CDR3 is TGCGCCAGCAGCCAAGTAGTGCTAGGGGGCACAGATACGCAGTATTTT. This translates into CASSQVVLGGTDTQYF.

The chain is built from TRBV5-5 and TRBJ1-2, with TRBD1 matching over 9 bases. V was pared by 4 bases and J by 4 bases, with 5 bases of the junction left unmatched. The CDR3 is made up of 14 amino acids. The germline V gene encodes CDR1 SGHKS and CDR2 YYEKEE (reference sequence). CDR3 residues: CASSPDRGSYGYTF. CDR3 coding DNA: TGTGCCAGCAGCCCAGACAGGGGGTCCTATGGCTACACCTTC.

The chain uses TRBV27 and TRBJ1-3; D unresolved. In germline, CDR1 is MNHEY, CDR2 SMNVEV (reference sequence). V lost 2 bases and J 2 bases, leaving 7 bases between the germline ends. This CDR3 is built from 14 residues. In DNA form, the CDR3 reads TGTGCCAGCAGTTTAAGGCAGGCTGGAAACACCATATATTTT. It yields the protein CASSLRQAGNTIYF.

J is TRBJ2-3 and V is TRBV11-2; 10 nucleotides align to TRBD2. V was pared by 4 bases and J by 3 bases, with 7 bases of the junction left unmatched. CDR3 length: 16 amino acids. CDR1 and CDR2 (germline): SGHAT, FQNNGV. CDR3 region: CASSSWTSGTTDTQYF. The CDR3 DNA is TGTGCCAGCAGCTCCTGGACTAGCGGCACAACAGATACGCAGTATTTT.